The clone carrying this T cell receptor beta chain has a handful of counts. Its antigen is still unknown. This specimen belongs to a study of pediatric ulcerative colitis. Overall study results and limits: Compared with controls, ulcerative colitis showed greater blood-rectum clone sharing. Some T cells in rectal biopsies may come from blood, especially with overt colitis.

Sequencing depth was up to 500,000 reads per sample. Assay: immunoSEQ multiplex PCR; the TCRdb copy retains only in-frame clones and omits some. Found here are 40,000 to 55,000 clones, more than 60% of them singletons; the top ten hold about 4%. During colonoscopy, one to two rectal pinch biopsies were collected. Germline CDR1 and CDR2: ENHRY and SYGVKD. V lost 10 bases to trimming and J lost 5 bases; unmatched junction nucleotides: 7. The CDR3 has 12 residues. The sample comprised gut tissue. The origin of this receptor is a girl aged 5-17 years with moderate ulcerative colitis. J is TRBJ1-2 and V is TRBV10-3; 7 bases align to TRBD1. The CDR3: CATGQEGYGYTF. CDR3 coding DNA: TGTGCCACAGGACAGGAAGGTTATGGCTACACCTTC.